This TCR beta chain was recorded in a study of cytomegalovirus exposure and HLA in healthy donors. Across the whole study: Within an early data release were roughly 90 million unique TCRs drawn from HLA-typed donors.

With 7 bases removed from V and 5 bases from J, the gap between germline ends came to 17 bases. The CDR3 spans 14 residues. The germline V gene has CDR1 SGHTA and CDR2 FQGNSA. PCR employed 60 Vbeta and 13 Jbeta primers. Clones were sequenced by immunoSEQ multiplex PCR, and TCRdb holds only the in-frame ones, with some missing. The data hold fewer than 200,000 clones, with 75% to 85% observed a single time. The sequence came from a male donor in good health and CMV-seropositive. V gene TRBV7-2 combines with J gene TRBJ1-2, with D tentatively TRBD1 (5 bases). The sample consisted of PBMCs. This CDR3 reads CASILGRGPYGYTF. For the CDR3, the DNA is TGTGCCAGCATCCTAGGGCGGGGACCTTATGGCTACACCTTC.